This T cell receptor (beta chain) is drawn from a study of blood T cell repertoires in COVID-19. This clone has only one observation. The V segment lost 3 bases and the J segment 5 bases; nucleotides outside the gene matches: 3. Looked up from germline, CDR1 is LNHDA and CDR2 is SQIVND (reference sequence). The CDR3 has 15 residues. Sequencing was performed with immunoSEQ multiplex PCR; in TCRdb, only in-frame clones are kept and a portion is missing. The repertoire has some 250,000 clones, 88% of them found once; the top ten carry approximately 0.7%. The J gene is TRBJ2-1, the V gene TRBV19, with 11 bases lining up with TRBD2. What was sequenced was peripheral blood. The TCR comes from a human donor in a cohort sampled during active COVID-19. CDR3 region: CASSISSGGHNEQFF. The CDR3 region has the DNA TGTGCCAGTAGTATCTCTAGCGGGGGGCACAATGAGCAGTTCTTC.